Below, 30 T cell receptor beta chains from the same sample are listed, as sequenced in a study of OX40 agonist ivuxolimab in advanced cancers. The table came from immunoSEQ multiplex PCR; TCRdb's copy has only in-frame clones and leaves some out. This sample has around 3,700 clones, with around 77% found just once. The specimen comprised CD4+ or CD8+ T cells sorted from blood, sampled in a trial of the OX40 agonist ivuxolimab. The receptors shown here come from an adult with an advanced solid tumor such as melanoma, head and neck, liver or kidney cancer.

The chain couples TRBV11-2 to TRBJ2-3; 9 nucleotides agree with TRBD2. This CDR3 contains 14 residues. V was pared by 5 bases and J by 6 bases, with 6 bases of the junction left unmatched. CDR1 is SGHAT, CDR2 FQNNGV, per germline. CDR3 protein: CASSNLAGTDTQYF. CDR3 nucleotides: TGTGCCAGCAGCAACCTAGCGGGAACGGATACGCAGTATTTT. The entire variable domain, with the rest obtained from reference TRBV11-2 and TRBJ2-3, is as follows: EAGVAQSPRYKIIEKRQSVAFWCNPISGHATLYWYQQILGQGPKLLIQFQNNGVVDDSQLPKDRFSAERLKGVDSTLKIQPAKLEDSAVYLCASSNLAGTDTQYFGPGTRLTVL.

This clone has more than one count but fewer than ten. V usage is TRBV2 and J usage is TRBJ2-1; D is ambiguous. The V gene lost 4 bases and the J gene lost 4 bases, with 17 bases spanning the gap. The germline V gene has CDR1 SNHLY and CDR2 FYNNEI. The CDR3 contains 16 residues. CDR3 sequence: CASSGPARSLYNEQFF. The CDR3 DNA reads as TGTGCCAGCAGTGGGCCGGCGCGGTCCCTGTACAATGAGCAGTTCTTC.

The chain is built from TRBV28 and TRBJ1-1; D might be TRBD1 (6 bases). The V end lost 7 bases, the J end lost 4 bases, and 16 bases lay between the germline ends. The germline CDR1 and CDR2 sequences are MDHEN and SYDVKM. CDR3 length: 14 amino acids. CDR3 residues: CASTYTGPITEAFF. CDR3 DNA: TGTGCCAGCACCTATACAGGGCCCATCACTGAAGCTTTCTTT.

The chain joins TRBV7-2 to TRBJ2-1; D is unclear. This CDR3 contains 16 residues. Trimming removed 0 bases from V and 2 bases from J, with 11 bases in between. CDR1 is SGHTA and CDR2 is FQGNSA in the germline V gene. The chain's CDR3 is CASSLALGVTYNEQFF. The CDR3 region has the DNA TGTGCCAGCAGCTTAGCGCTAGGCGTTACCTACAATGAGCAGTTCTTC.

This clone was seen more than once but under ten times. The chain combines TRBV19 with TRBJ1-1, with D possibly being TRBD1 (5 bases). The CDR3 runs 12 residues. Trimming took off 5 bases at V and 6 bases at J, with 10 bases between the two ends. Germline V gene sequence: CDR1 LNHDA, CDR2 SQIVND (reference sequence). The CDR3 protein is CASSVAGSEAFF. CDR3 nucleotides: TGTGCCAGTAGTGTAGCAGGGTCTGAAGCTTTCTTT.

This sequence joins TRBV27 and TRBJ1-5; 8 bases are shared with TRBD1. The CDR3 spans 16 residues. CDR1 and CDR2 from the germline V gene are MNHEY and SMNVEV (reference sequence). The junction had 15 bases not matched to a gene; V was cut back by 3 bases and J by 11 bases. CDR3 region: CASSFYPDRAKRAQHF. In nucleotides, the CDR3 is TGTGCCAGCAGTTTCTATCCGGACAGGGCGAAAAGGGCCCAGCATTTT.

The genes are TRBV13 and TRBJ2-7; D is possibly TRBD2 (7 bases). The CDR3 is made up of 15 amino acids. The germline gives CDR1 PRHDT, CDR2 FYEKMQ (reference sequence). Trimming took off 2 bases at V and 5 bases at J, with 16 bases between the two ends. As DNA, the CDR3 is TGTGCCAGCAGCTTACGCGGGGGCGGATCCGACGAGCAGTACTTC. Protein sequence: CASSLRGGGSDEQYF.

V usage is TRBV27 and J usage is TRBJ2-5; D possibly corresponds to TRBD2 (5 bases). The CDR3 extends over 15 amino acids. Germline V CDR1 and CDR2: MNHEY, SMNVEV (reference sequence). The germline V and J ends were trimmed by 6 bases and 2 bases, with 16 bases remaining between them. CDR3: CASRAGLAPQETQYF. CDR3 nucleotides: TGTGCCAGCAGGGCCGGACTGGCACCACAAGAGACCCAGTACTTC.

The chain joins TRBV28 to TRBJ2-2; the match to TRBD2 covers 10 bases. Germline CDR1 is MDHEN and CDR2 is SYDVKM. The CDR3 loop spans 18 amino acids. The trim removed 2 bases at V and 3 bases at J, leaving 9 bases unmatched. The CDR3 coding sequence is TGTGCCAGCAGTTTAAGTCCTAGCGGGAGACCTTACACCGGGGAGCTGTTTTTT. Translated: CASSLSPSGRPYTGELFF.

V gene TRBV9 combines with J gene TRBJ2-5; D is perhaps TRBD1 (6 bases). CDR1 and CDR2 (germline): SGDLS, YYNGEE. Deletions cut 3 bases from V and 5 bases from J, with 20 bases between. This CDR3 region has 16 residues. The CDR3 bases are TGTGCCAGCAGCGAGGAACAGGGAGTCTCTATGGAGACCCAGTACTTC. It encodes CASSEEQGVSMETQYF.

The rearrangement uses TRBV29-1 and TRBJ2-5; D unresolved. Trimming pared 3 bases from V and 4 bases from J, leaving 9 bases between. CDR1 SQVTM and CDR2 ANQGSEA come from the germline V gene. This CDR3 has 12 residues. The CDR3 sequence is CSVDLGPETQYF. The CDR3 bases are TGCAGCGTTGACCTCGGACCAGAGACCCAGTACTTC.

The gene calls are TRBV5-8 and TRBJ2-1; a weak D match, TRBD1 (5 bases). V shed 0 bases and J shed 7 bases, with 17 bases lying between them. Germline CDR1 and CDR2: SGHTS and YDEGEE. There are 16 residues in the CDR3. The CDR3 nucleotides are TGTGCCAGCAGCTTGGCTGGCCCCCAGGGCTTTAATGAGCAGTTCTTC. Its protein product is CASSLAGPQGFNEQFF.

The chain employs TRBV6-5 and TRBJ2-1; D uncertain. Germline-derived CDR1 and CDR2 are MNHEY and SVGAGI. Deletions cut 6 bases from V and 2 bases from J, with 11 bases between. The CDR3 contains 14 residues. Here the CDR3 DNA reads TGTGCCAGCAGCCCCCCTGGGCCCTACAATGAGCAGTTCTTC. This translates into CASSPPGPYNEQFF.

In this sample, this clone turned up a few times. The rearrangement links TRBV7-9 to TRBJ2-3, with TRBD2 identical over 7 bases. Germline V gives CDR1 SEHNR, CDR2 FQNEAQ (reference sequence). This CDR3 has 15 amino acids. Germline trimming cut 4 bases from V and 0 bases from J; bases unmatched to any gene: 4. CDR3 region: CASSYQTSSTDTQYF. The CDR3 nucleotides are TGTGCCAGCAGCTACCAGACTAGCAGCACAGATACGCAGTATTTT.

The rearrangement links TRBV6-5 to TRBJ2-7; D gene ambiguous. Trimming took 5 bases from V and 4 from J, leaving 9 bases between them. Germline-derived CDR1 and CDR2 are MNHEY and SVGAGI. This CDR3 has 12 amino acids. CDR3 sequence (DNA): TGTGCCAGCAGTGTAGGTCCTTACGAGCAGTACTTC. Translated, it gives CASSVGPYEQYF.

For the CDR3, the DNA is TGTGCCAGCAGCGGGACTAGCGGGAGAGGCCCTAGCTCCTACAATGAGCAGTTCTTC. It encodes CASSGTSGRGPSSYNEQFF. This sequence joins TRBV6-4 and TRBJ2-1, with 14 bases aligning to TRBD2. This CDR3 has 19 residues. Losses at the gene ends were 6 bases for V and 0 bases for J; bases not matched to a gene: 10. CDR1 is MRHNA and CDR2 is SNTAGT in the germline V gene.

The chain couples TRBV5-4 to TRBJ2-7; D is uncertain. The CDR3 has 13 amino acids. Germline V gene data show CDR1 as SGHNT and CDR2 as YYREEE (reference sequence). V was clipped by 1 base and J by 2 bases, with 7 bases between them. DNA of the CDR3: TGTGCCAGCAGCTTGACGGAAACCTACGAGCAGTACTTC. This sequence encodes CASSLTETYEQYF.

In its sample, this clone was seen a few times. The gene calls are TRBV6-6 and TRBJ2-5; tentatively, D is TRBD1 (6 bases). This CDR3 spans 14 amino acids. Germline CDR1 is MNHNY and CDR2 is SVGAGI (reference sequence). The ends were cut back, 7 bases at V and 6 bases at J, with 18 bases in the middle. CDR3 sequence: CASTPRGRGKTQYF. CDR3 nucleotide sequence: TGTGCCAGCACCCCCCGGGGAAGGGGGAAGACCCAGTACTTC.

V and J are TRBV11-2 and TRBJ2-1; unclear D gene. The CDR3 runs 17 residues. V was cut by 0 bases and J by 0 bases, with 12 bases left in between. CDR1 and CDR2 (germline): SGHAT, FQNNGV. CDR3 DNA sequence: TGTGCCAGCAGCTTAGATCGGGCCAGGAGCTCCTACAATGAGCAGTTCTTC. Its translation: CASSLDRARSSYNEQFF.

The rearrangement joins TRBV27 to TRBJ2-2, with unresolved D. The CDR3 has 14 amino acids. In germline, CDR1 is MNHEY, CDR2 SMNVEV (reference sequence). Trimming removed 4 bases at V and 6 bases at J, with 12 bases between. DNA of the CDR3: TGTGCCAGCAGTTACATCCTAAGGCCCGGGGAGCTGTTTTTT. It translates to CASSYILRPGELFF.

The CDR3 sequence is CASSQVPGTGELFF. The CDR3 DNA reads as TGCGCCAGCAGCCAAGTCCCCGGGACCGGGGAGCTGTTTTTT. This chain uses TRBV4-1 with TRBJ2-2; D remains ambiguous. The CDR3 has 14 residues. The germline gives CDR1 MGHRA, CDR2 YSYEKL. Trimming took off 1 base at V and 5 bases at J, with 8 bases between the two ends.

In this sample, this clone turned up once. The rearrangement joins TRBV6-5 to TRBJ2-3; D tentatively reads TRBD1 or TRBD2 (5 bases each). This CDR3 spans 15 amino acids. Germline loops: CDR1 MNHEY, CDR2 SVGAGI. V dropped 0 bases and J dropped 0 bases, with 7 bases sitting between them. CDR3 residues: CASSYSGESTDTQYF. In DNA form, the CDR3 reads TGTGCCAGCAGTTACTCGGGGGAAAGCACAGATACGCAGTATTTT.

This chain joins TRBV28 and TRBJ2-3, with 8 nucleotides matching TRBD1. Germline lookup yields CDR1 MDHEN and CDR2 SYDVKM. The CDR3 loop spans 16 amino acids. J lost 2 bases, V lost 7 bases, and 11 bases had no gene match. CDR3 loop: CASTGGVQGYTDTQYF. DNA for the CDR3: TGTGCCAGCACAGGGGGCGTCCAGGGGTACACAGATACGCAGTATTTT.

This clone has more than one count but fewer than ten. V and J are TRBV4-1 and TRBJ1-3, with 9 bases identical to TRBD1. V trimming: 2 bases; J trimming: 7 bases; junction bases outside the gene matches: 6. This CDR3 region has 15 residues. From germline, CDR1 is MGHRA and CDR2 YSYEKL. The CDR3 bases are TGCGCCAGCAGCCAATCATCGGACAGGGGTAACACCATATATTTT. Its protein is CASSQSSDRGNTIYF.

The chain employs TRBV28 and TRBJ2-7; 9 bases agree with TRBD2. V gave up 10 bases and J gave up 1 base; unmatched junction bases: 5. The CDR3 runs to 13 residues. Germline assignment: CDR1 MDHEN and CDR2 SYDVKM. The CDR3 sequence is CATYSGRSYEQYF. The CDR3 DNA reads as TGTGCCACCTATAGCGGGAGATCCTACGAGCAGTACTTC.

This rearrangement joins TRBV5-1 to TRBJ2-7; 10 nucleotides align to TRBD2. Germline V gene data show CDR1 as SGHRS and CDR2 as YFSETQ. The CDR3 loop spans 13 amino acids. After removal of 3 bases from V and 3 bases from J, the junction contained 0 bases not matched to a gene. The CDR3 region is CASSWTSGYEQYF. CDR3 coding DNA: TGCGCCAGCAGCTGGACTAGCGGCTACGAGCAGTACTTC.

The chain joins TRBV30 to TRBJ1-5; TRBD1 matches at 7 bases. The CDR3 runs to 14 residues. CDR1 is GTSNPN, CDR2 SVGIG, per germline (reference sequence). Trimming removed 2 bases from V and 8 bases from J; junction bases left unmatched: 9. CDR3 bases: TGTGCCTGGAGTTTGACAGGGAGGTGGGAGCCCCAGCATTTT. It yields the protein CAWSLTGRWEPQHF.

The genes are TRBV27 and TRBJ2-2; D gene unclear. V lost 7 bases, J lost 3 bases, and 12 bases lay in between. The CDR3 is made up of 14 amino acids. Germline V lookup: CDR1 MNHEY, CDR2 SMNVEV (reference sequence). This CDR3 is CASNIKRDTGELFF. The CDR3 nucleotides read TGTGCCAGCAACATCAAACGCGACACCGGGGAGCTGTTTTTT.

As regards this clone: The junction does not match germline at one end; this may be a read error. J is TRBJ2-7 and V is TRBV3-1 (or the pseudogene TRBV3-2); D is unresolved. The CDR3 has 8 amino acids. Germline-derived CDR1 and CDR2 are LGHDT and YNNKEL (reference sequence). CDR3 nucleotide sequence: TGTGCCAGCAGCCCCCCCGACTTC. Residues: CASSPPDF.

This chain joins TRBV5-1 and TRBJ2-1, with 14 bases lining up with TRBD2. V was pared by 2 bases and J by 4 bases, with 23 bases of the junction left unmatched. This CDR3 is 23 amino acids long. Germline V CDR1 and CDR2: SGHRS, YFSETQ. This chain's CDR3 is CASSFDSTLRTSGGTGSYNEQFF. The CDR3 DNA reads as TGCGCCAGCAGCTTTGATTCGACCCTTCGGACTAGCGGGGGGACGGGATCGTACAATGAGCAGTTCTTC. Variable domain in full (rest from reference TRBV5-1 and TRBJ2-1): KAGVTQTPRYLIKTRGQQVTLSCSPISGHRSVSWYQQTPGQGLQFLFEYFSETQRNKGNFPGRFSGRQFSNSRSEMNVSTLELGDSALYLCASSFDSTLRTSGGTGSYNEQFFGPGTRLTVL.